This TCR beta chain was captured by sequencing in a study of regulatory T cells in long-lasting Graves disease. Study-wide results and limits: A reduction in accuracy may have resulted from the small sample size.

CDR3 length equals 14 residues. The ends were cut back, 0 bases at V and 4 bases at J, with 9 bases in the middle. Germline V gene sequence: CDR1 MNHEY, CDR2 SVGAGI. The time point denotes: newly diagnosed GD, antithyroid drugs for less than 3 months. PBMC-extracted RNA yielded the TCR library. This clonotype was detected ten times or more. Its antigen is still unknown. CDR3-region Arm-PCR and iRepertoire HTBI primers produced the TCR beta libraries. Each CDR3 protein gets one entry after TCRdb re-called the multiplex PCR reads with MiXCR. This repertoire shows around 500,000 distinct CDR3 sequences, about 12% found once; its top ten account for 8% to 10%. These data were also filed under a second study, of T cells in Graves' hyperthyroidism and ophthalmopathy.

The chain carries TRBV6-5 and TRBJ1-1; D gene ambiguous. This TCR was sampled from a woman in her 30s with Graves disease. The source material was peripheral blood mononuclear cells (PBMCs), sampled at new diagnosis, from a patient treated with antithyroid drugs. CDR3 bases: TGTGCCAGCAGTTACTCGGGTCGCGGCACTGAAGCTTTCTTT. Encoded protein: CASSYSGRGTEAFF.